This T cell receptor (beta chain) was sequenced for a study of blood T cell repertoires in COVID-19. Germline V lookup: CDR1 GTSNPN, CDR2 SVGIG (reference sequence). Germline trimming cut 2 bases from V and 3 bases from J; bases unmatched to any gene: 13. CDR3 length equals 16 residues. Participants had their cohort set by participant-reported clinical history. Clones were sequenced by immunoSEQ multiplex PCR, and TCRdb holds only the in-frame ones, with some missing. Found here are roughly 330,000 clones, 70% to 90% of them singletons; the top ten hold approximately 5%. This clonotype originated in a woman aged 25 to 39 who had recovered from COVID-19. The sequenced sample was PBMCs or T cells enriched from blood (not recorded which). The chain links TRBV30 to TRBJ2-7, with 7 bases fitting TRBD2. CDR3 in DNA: TGTGCCTGGAGTACGTATGCGCGGGGGATAGACTACGAGCAGTACTTC. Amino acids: CAWSTYARGIDYEQYF.